Listed here are 20 T cell receptor beta chains from one sample, sequenced in a study of technical replicates of blood from several donors. TCRdb's table, derived via immunoSEQ multiplex PCR, lists solely in-frame clones and lacks some. The data show 70,000 to 95,000 clones, 80% to 95% seen once. The sequenced material came from T cells isolated from PBMCs. Source of these receptors: a human donor in good health. Some clones in this sample may be carry-over from other donors' samples.

The chain is built from TRBV10-3 and TRBJ2-5, with 7 bases identical to TRBD2. There are 16 residues in the CDR3. Trimming at V came to 3 bases and at J to 5 bases, leaving 12 bases not matched to a gene. Germline V lookup: CDR1 ENHRY, CDR2 SYGVKD. Written as DNA, the CDR3 is TGTGCCATCAGTGAAACACGAGCGGGAAGTGAGGAGACCCAGTACTTC. It is translated as CAISETRAGSEETQYF.

The chain joins TRBV10-3 to TRBJ2-7; possibly TRBD1 for D (6 bases). CDR1 is ENHRY and CDR2 is SYGVKD in the germline V gene. The CDR3 is 18 amino acids. Trimming cost V 7 bases and J 3 bases, with 28 bases left between them. As DNA, the CDR3 is TGTGCCATCATCCCCCCACAACTGGACAGCTTTATCCTCTACGAGCAGTACTTC. Its protein product is CAIIPPQLDSFILYEQYF.

The chain recombines TRBV7-9 with TRBJ2-3, with 13 bases that match TRBD2. Trimming cost V 6 bases and J 6 bases; bases outside gene matches: 6. Germline V CDR1 and CDR2: SEHNR, FQNEAQ (reference sequence). This CDR3 contains 15 residues. The CDR3 bases are TGTGCCAGCAGATTACTAGCGGGAGGGCCGGATACGCAGTATTTT. Translated, it gives CASRLLAGGPDTQYF.

In regard to this clone: One end of the junction is discordant with germline, which a read error may explain. The rearrangement joins TRBV4-2 to TRBJ1-5; TRBD1 matches at 9 bases. CDR1 is LGHNA and CDR2 is YNFKEQ in the germline V gene. This CDR3 is built from 15 residues. The CDR3 loop reads CASSQPGQGNRPQHF. The DNA for the CDR3 is TGTGCCAGCAGCCAGCCGGGACAGGGCAATCGGCCCCAGCATTTT.

The chain employs TRBV9 and TRBJ2-7; 8 bases fit TRBD2. This CDR3 is 16 amino acids long. J lost 2 bases, V lost 0 bases, and 7 bases had no gene match. Germline V lookup: CDR1 SGDLS, CDR2 YYNGEE. CDR3 in DNA: TGTGCCAGCAGCGTAGGAGGTAGCGGGATAGCCTACGAGCAGTACTTC. Protein sequence: CASSVGGSGIAYEQYF.

The chain combines TRBV7-3 with TRBJ2-5; TRBD1 matches 7 bases. Looked up from germline, CDR1 is SGHTA and CDR2 is FQGTGA. Trimming at V came to 4 bases and at J to 1 base, leaving 3 bases not matched to a gene. The CDR3 totals 14 residues. DNA of the CDR3: TGTGCCAGCAGCTATGGGACAGCCCAAGAGACCCAGTACTTC. Its protein product is CASSYGTAQETQYF.

The J gene is TRBJ2-3, the V gene TRBV4-2, with D tentatively TRBD2 (6 bases). CDR1 and CDR2 (germline): LGHNA, YNFKEQ. With 3 bases removed from V and 4 bases from J, the gap between germline ends came to 17 bases. The CDR3 consists of 16 residues. The CDR3 region is CASSQGTGQGADTQYF. CDR3 nucleotide sequence: TGTGCCAGCAGCCAGGGGACTGGCCAAGGGGCAGATACGCAGTATTTT.

The chain carries TRBV6-5 and TRBJ2-7; the D gene is possibly TRBD1 (5 bases). The CDR3 runs 14 residues. Germline values: CDR1 MNHEY, CDR2 SVGAGI. Trimming left V 5 bases short and J 5 bases short, with 16 bases between. The CDR3 here is CASSLGFRVNEQYF. CDR3 nucleotides: TGTGCCAGCAGTCTGGGTTTCAGGGTGAACGAGCAGTACTTC.

The chain uses TRBV19 and TRBJ2-3; the match to TRBD2 covers 13 bases. After removal of 8 bases from V and 3 bases from J, the junction contained 17 bases not matched to a gene. The CDR3 covers 19 residues. The germline V gene has CDR1 LNHDA and CDR2 SQIVND (reference sequence). DNA for the CDR3: TGTGCCAGTTGCGTCGGACTAGCGGGAGTTGGTCTAGGAACAGATACGCAGTATTTT. Protein product: CASCVGLAGVGLGTDTQYF.

The chain recombines TRBV28 with TRBJ1-2; 7 positions match TRBD1. CDR3 length: 14 amino acids. Per germline, CDR1 MDHEN and CDR2 SYDVKM. V lost 7 bases to trimming and J lost 4 bases; unmatched junction nucleotides: 9. The CDR3 spells CASTESRDSYGYTF. CDR3 nucleotides: TGTGCCAGCACAGAATCCCGGGACAGCTATGGCTACACCTTC.

The chain couples TRBV10-3 to TRBJ2-7; D may be TRBD1 (5 bases). Germline-derived CDR1 and CDR2 are ENHRY and SYGVKD. The V end was cut by 2 bases, the J end by 6 bases, with 8 bases between. The CDR3 totals 12 residues. The CDR3 loop is CAISEAGIEQYF. The CDR3 DNA reads TGTGCCATCAGTGAGGCAGGGATCGAGCAGTACTTC.

V usage is TRBV2 and J usage is TRBJ2-7, with TRBD2 matching over 14 bases. CDR1 is SNHLY, CDR2 FYNNEI, per germline. The ends lost 6 bases at V and 3 bases at J; junction bases unmatched: 10. CDR3 length: 17 amino acids. CDR3 in amino acids: CASSQTGTSGSNYEQYF. The CDR3 DNA sequence: TGTGCCAGCAGCCAGACGGGGACTAGCGGGAGTAACTACGAGCAGTACTTC.

The chain employs TRBV4-3 and TRBJ1-3, with D possibly matching TRBD1 (5 bases). Trimming pared 2 bases from V and 4 bases from J, leaving 18 bases between. The CDR3 totals 17 residues. The germline V gene encodes CDR1 LGHNA and CDR2 YSLEER. The CDR3 sequence: CASSQQRDWVEGNTIYF. The CDR3 DNA follows: TGCGCCAGCAGCCAACAAAGGGACTGGGTGGAAGGAAACACCATATATTTT.

The chain links TRBV6-5 to TRBJ1-4; possible D gene TRBD1, 5 bases. Germline CDR1 reads MNHEY; CDR2 reads SVGAGI. The CDR3 sequence is 14 residues long. V gave up 9 bases and J gave up 10 bases, with 21 bases separating them. Here the CDR3 DNA reads TGTGCCAGTAAGGATGTTACGGGCAGGGCAAAACTGTTTTTT. It translates to CASKDVTGRAKLFF.

This clone was seen a single time. V usage is TRBV27 and J usage is TRBJ1-2; D not certain. The V gene's germline CDR1 is MNHEY and CDR2 SMNVEV (reference sequence). CDR3 length equals 14 residues. Trimming took 0 bases from V and 4 from J, leaving 9 bases between them. The CDR3 DNA is TGTGCCAGCAGTTTATCGACAACCCTCTATGGCTACACCTTC. Translating it yields CASSLSTTLYGYTF.

In this sample, this clone turned up once. V gene TRBV28 combines with J gene TRBJ1-5; D remains unclear. There are 17 residues in the CDR3. Germline V gene lookup returns CDR1 MDHEN and CDR2 SYDVKM. The V end was cut by 4 bases, the J end by 0 bases, with 16 bases between. CDR3 amino acids: CASSSPGGPASNQPQHF. CDR3 DNA sequence: TGTGCCAGCAGTTCCCCCGGCGGGCCGGCTAGCAATCAGCCCCAGCATTTT.

The chain joins TRBV18 to TRBJ2-7; 8 positions agree with TRBD1. This CDR3 has 13 residues. In germline, CDR1 is KGHSH, CDR2 LQKENI. Trimming at V came to 5 bases and at J to 6 bases, leaving 6 bases not matched to a gene. CDR3 sequence: CASSGTGAVEQYF. The CDR3 DNA reads as TGTGCCAGCTCAGGGACAGGTGCGGTCGAGCAGTACTTC.

The chain joins TRBV4-2 to TRBJ2-3; tentative D call: TRBD2 (6 bases). The CDR3 is 16 residues long. The germline V gene has CDR1 LGHNA and CDR2 YNFKEQ. Between the trimmed V and J ends, which lost 0 bases and 3 bases, there was a span of 13 bases. CDR3 sequence: CASSQDLWGRTDTQYF. The CDR3 bases are TGTGCCAGCAGCCAAGATCTCTGGGGGAGGACAGATACGCAGTATTTT.

The chain links TRBV27 to TRBJ1-1; 9 nucleotides line up with TRBD1. The CDR3 is 14 amino acids. V lost 5 bases and J lost 7; bases outside the gene matches: 8. The germline V gene has CDR1 MNHEY and CDR2 SMNVEV (reference sequence). The CDR3 is CASSPQGAKGEAFF. The CDR3 DNA is TGTGCCAGCAGTCCACAGGGGGCGAAGGGTGAAGCTTTCTTT.

V and J are TRBV18 and TRBJ2-7; D perhaps matches TRBD1 (5 bases). The CDR3 extends over 15 amino acids. Looked up from germline, CDR1 is KGHSH and CDR2 is LQKENI. Trimming pared 1 base from V and 6 bases from J, leaving 16 bases between. CDR3 nucleotides: TGTGCCAGCTCACCACTAGTGGGGCCCGGAAGCGAGCAGTACTTC. This encodes CASSPLVGPGSEQYF.